The source of this T cell receptor (beta chain) is a study of technical replicates of blood from a few donors. Germline V gene sequence: CDR1 MDHEN, CDR2 SYDVKM. The CDR3 consists of 13 residues. Trimming took 6 bases from V and 2 from J; bases not matched to a gene: 3. TCRdb's table, derived via immunoSEQ multiplex PCR, lists solely in-frame clones and lacks some. The top ten hold 0.25% of the sample, which has approximately 88,000 clones, 90% to 95% seen once. Sequenced material: T cells isolated from PBMCs. V usage is TRBV28 and J usage is TRBJ1-2, with 7 bases identical to TRBD1. The TCR comes from a human donor in good health. The CDR3 DNA follows: TGTGCCAGCAGCCTGACAGGGAACTATGGCTACACCTTC. Protein sequence: CASSLTGNYGYTF.